The rows below give T cell receptor beta chains drawn from one sample of a study of blood T cell repertoires in COVID-19. Assay used: immunoSEQ multiplex PCR; TCRdb lists only in-frame clones, some missing. The sample records 240,000 or so clones, 86% being singletons. The sequenced material came from PBMCs or T cells enriched from blood (not recorded which). The source is a woman aged 45-65 years who had recovered from COVID-19. CDR3s include the opening cysteine and the closing phenylalanine or tryptophan. The D gene is left open where the match is weak. Not all rows give a size; the values are once, few, many and, for expanded clones, a class.

v_call	d_call	j_call	clone_size	cdr3_nt	cdr3_aa
TRBV6-5	NA	TRBJ1-1	NA	TGTGCCAGCAGTTACCGATCCGGGGTGAACACTGAAGCTTTCTTT	CASSYRSGVNTEAFF
TRBV4-1	TRBD1	TRBJ1-5	NA	TGCGCCAGCAGCCAAGGCCCCGGGGGATCCGGGACAGCCGGCAATCAGCCCCAGCATTTT	CASSQGPGGSGTAGNQPQHF
TRBV25-1	NA	TRBJ1-2	once	TGTGCCAGCACCGGGACTACTTTTAACTATGGCTACACCTTC	CASTGTTFNYGYTF
TRBV27	NA	TRBJ1-4	NA	TGTGCCAGCAGTCCGTCTGACAGGTTGAAACTGTTTTTT	CASSPSDRLKLFF
TRBV28	TRBD1	TRBJ1-5	NA	TGTGCCAGCAATCCCCGGACAGGGGGCGGTCAGCCCCAGCATTTT	CASNPRTGGGQPQHF
TRBV4-1	TRBD1	TRBJ1-6	NA	TGCGCCAGCAGCCAAGCCCCTTGGACAGGGTCAAATTCACCCCTCCACTTT	CASSQAPWTGSNSPLHF
TRBV11-2	TRBD1	TRBJ2-3	NA	TGTGCCAGCAGCTTAGGGGCGGACAGGAGCACAGATACGCAGTATTTT	CASSLGADRSTDTQYF
TRBV7-2	NA	TRBJ1-3	NA	TGTGCCAGCAGCTTCCGACATACGACTGGAAACACCATATATTTT	CASSFRHTTGNTIYF
TRBV12-3/TRBV12-4	NA	TRBJ1-6	NA	TGTGCCAGCACGGGCTATAATTCACCCCTCCACTTT	CASTGYNSPLHF
TRBV12-3/TRBV12-4	NA	TRBJ2-5	few	TGTGCCAGCAGTTTAGCAGGGAGTGAGACCCAGTACTTC	CASSLAGSETQYF
TRBV30	NA	TRBJ1-2	NA	TGTGCCTGGACTCAGGGGATCGGCGGCTACACCTTC	CAWTQGIGGYTF
TRBV7-6	NA	TRBJ1-1	NA	TGTGCCAGCAGCCCCACTCGGGTTTCGAACACTGAAGCTTTCTTT	CASSPTRVSNTEAFF
TRBV9	TRBD2	TRBJ2-7	NA	TGTGCCAGCAGCGTGGGACTAGCGGGAGGCCGGCAGTACTTC	CASSVGLAGGRQYF
TRBV6-5	TRBD1	TRBJ2-1	NA	TGTGCCAGCAGTACGACCAGACAGGGTACGAATGAGCAGTTCTTC	CASSTTRQGTNEQFF
TRBV4-1	NA	TRBJ1-1	NA	TGCGCCAGCAGCCCCTTCGCGGACAGTTTTTTAGCTTTCTTT	CASSPFADSFLAFF
TRBV29-1	NA	TRBJ1-1	NA	TGCAGCGTCCTCCGAGGCGGGCACGCTGAAGCTTTCTTT	CSVLRGGHAEAFF
TRBV29-1	NA	TRBJ1-3	NA	TGCAGCGTTGGGGCCTCCGCTGGAAACACCATATATTTT	CSVGASAGNTIYF
TRBV6-2/TRBV6-3	TRBD2	TRBJ2-1	NA	TGTGCCAGCAGTCTCCTCGCGGGGGGTTACAATGAGCAGTTCTTC	CASSLLAGGYNEQFF
TRBV19	NA	TRBJ1-4	NA	TGTGCCAGTACGATCATGTCGGCGGGTGAAAAACTGTTTTTT	CASTIMSAGEKLFF
TRBV4-1	NA	TRBJ1-3	NA	TGCGCCAGCAGCCCCTGGGGCAACACCATATATTTT	CASSPWGNTIYF
TRBV16	NA	TRBJ1-1	NA	TGTGCCAGCAGCCAATTTAACGGTTTGAACACTGAAGCTTTCTTT	CASSQFNGLNTEAFF
TRBV15	NA	TRBJ1-4	NA	TGTGCCACCAGCCGGGCCAAAGGGGTTAATGAAAAACTGTTTTTT	CATSRAKGVNEKLFF
TRBV6-5	TRBD1	TRBJ1-1	NA	TGTGCCAGCACCCGGACAGGGGGTCTTGAAGCTTTCTTT	CASTRTGGLEAFF
TRBV11-3	NA	TRBJ2-7	NA	TGTGCCAGCAGCAACCAACAAGCCTACGAGCAGTACTTC	CASSNQQAYEQYF
TRBV12-3/TRBV12-4	NA	TRBJ1-2	NA	TGTGCCAGCAGTCCTTGGTCAGGGGGCTACACCTTC	CASSPWSGGYTF
TRBV20-1	TRBD2	TRBJ2-7	NA	TGCAGTGCTAGTGGATCGCGGGAGGGCAACTACGAGCAGTACTTC	CSASGSREGNYEQYF
TRBV18	TRBD1	TRBJ2-3	once	TGTGCCAGCAGCGGACAGGGAACAGATACGCAGTATTTT	CASSGQGTDTQYF
TRBV6-5	NA	TRBJ2-3	NA	TGTGCCAGCAGGGAGGGGTGGGGTACAGATACGCAGTATTTT	CASREGWGTDTQYF
TRBV2	NA	TRBJ2-7	NA	TGTGCCACCGAGGGGGGGGGACCCTACGAGCAGTACTTC	CATEGGGPYEQYF
TRBV2	NA	TRBJ2-2	few	TGTGCCAGCAGTCTAGACGTTACCGGGGAGCTGTTTTTT	CASSLDVTGELFF
TRBV7-3	NA	TRBJ2-5	NA	TGTGCCAGCAGCCTCCGGGGGTACCAAGAGACCCAGTACTTC	CASSLRGYQETQYF
TRBV30	TRBD1	TRBJ1-2	NA	TGTGCCTGGAGTGTAGGGACAGGGGTTGGCTACACCTTC	CAWSVGTGVGYTF
TRBV13	TRBD2	TRBJ2-1	NA	TGTGCCAGCAGCTTAGTGGCCCTAGCGGGGGGATACAATGAGCAGTTCTTC	CASSLVALAGGYNEQFF
TRBV2	NA	TRBJ2-1	NA	TGTGCCAGCAGCGGCACCTTGACAGTTTCAGGAAGCTACAATGAGCAGTTCTTC	CASSGTLTVSGSYNEQFF
TRBV11-3	NA	TRBJ2-5	NA	TGTGCCAGCAGCTTAGGTAGCAGTGAGACCCAGTACTTC	CASSLGSSETQYF
TRBV7-9	NA	TRBJ2-7	NA	TGTGCCAGCAGCTCCGACAGGACGTCCTACGAGCAGTACTTC	CASSSDRTSYEQYF
TRBV6-1	NA	TRBJ1-2	few	TGTGCCAGCACCGAAGGGGGGGGACGCACCTATGGCTACACCTTC	CASTEGGGRTYGYTF
TRBV7-2	NA	TRBJ2-5	NA	TGTGCCAGCAGCACGGGTTCCTTTGAGACCCAGTACTTC	CASSTGSFETQYF
TRBV18	NA	TRBJ2-1	NA	TGTGCCAGCTCACTTTACGGGACACCTAACAATGAGCAGTTCTTC	CASSLYGTPNNEQFF
TRBV19	TRBD2	TRBJ2-7	NA	TGTGCCAGTAGAGGACTAGCGGGAGTAGGCGAGCAGTACTTC	CASRGLAGVGEQYF
TRBV5-1	NA	TRBJ2-7	NA	TGCGCCAGCAGCGAATCAGGGAAAGGGCAGTACTTC	CASSESGKGQYF
TRBV7-8	TRBD1	TRBJ1-5	few	TGTGCCAGCAGCGTAGGGGGCAGTGGTCAGCCCCAGCATTTT	CASSVGGSGQPQHF
TRBV30	NA	TRBJ1-1	NA	TGTGCCTGGAGTCCCTGGACGGGAATGAACACTGAAGCTTTCTTT	CAWSPWTGMNTEAFF
TRBV4-1	NA	TRBJ2-1	NA	TGCGCCAGCAGCAATCGTGGGTTCGGGAACAATGAGCAGTTCTTC	CASSNRGFGNNEQFF
TRBV2	TRBD1	TRBJ1-5	NA	TGTGCCAGCAGCCGGACAGGTCAAGCTCAGCCCCAGCATTTT	CASSRTGQAQPQHF
TRBV11-3	NA	TRBJ1-4	NA	TGTGCCAGCAGCTTGGGGGGATATGAAAAACTGTTTTTT	CASSLGGYEKLFF
TRBV3-1/TRBV3-2	NA	TRBJ1-1	NA	TGTGCCAGCAGCCAAGGCGGGGACACTGAAGCTTTCTTT	CASSQGGDTEAFF
TRBV7-9	NA	TRBJ2-5	NA	TGTGCCAGCAGCTTACGAGCGGCGCGCATCCAAGAGACCCAGTACTTC	CASSLRAARIQETQYF
TRBV30	NA	TRBJ1-5	few	TGTGCCTGGGGACAGAACTACAATCAGCCCCAGCATTTT	CAWGQNYNQPQHF
TRBV5-4	NA	TRBJ2-3	NA	TGTGCCAGCAGCTTTACCCTCCGGGACTCTCCAGATACGCAGTATTTT	CASSFTLRDSPDTQYF